The clone carrying this T cell receptor beta chain came up many times. Time point in this sample: newly diagnosed GD, antithyroid drugs for less than 3 months. Preparation of the TCR library used RNA extracted from PBMCs. The peripheral blood volume drawn was 7.5 to 10 milliliters, and it was collected into EDTA tubes. CDR1 is SQVTM, CDR2 ANQGSEA, per germline. The germline V and J ends were trimmed by 2 bases and 7 bases, with 17 bases remaining between them. The CDR3 totals 14 residues. This record belongs to a study of regulatory T cells in long-lasting Graves disease. Study information: For a period under 3 months, newly diagnosed Graves' patients had taken antithyroid drugs.

Building the TCR beta libraries relied on iRepertoire HTBI primers, and CDR3 regions underwent Arm-PCR. TCRdb used MiXCR to reprocess the multiplex PCR reads, holding one entry per CDR3 protein. The data hold 530,000 or so distinct CDR3 sequences, with about 16% observed a single time. These data were also reused for a study on T cells in Graves' hyperthyroidism and ophthalmopathy.

The V and J genes are TRBV29-1 and TRBJ1-2; possibly TRBD1 for D (6 bases). This TCR was sampled from a man aged 18 to 30 with Graves disease. Sequenced here: peripheral blood mononuclear cells (PBMCs), sampled at new diagnosis, from a patient treated with antithyroid drugs. In nucleotides, the CDR3 is TGCAGCGTTGAACGCCAGGGGCGGTCTGGTGGCTACACCTTC. This translates into CSVERQGRSGGYTF. The full variable domain, with the rest looked up from reference TRBV29-1 and TRBJ1-2, is SAVISQKPSRDICQRGTSLTIQCQVDSQVTMMFWYRQQPGQSLTLIATANQGSEATYESGFVIDKFPISRPNLTFSTLTVSNMSPEDSSIYLCSVERQGRSGGYTFGSGTRLTVV.